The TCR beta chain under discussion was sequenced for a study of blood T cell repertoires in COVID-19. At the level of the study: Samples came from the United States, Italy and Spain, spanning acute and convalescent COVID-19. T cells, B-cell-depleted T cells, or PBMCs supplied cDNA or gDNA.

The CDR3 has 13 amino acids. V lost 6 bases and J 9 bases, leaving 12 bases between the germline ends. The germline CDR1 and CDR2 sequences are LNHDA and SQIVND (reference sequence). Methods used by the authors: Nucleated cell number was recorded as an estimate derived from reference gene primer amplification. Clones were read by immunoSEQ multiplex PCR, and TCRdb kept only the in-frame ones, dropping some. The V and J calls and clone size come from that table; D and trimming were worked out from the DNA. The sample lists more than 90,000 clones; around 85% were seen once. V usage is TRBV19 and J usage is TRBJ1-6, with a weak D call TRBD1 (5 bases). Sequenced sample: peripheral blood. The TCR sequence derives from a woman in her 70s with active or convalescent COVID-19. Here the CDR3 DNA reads TGTGCCAGTAGGTCTGACAGTGGTTCACCCCTCCACTTT. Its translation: CASRSDSGSPLHF.